This note documents a single T cell receptor (beta chain) sequence. Its antigen is undetermined. From RNA transcripts, TCR beta CDR3 regions were amplified. Carried out on the TCR CDR3, a first-round RT-PCR used the HTBI primer set. Each CDR3 protein is one row after TCRdb ran MiXCR on the multiplex PCR reads. This sample has about 620,000 distinct CDR3 sequences, with roughly 16% found just once. The study left out patients who had uncontrolled infection, other autoimmune disease, pregnancy or lactation. Trimming left V 3 bases short and J 1 base short, with 6 bases between. CDR3 size: 13 residues. Germline lookup yields CDR1 LNHDA and CDR2 SQIVND (reference sequence). These data originate in a study of T cells in Graves' hyperthyroidism and ophthalmopathy. Study-wide findings and caveats: Most thyroid clonotypes with frequency above 0.001 were detected in blood. Patients with ophthalmopathy were separated from those with stable hyperthyroidism by a 13 V-J model.

The sample consisted of blood. The chain recombines TRBV19 with TRBJ2-5; D perhaps matches TRBD1 (5 bases). The source of this sequence is a young woman with Graves' hyperthyroidism. Here the CDR3 DNA reads TGTGCCAGTAGTATTAGGGGCCAAGAGACCCAGTACTTC. Translating gives CASSIRGQETQYF. The full variable domain, completed using reference TRBV19 and TRBJ2-5, is DGGITQSPKYLFRKEGQNVTLSCEQNLNHDAMYWYRQDPGQGLRLIYYSQIVNDFQKGDIAEGYSVSREKKESFPLTVTSAQKNPTAFYLCASSIRGQETQYFGPGTRLLVL.